This TCR beta chain is drawn from a study of OX40 agonist ivuxolimab in advanced cancers. Study as a whole: People in dose escalation had one of these cancers: hepatocellular carcinoma, melanoma, renal cell or head and neck cancer.

TCRdb's table, derived via immunoSEQ multiplex PCR, lists solely in-frame clones and lacks some. The table records about 26,000 clones, roughly 86% of them present only once. Trimming cost V 3 bases and J 5 bases; bases outside gene matches: 6. This CDR3 spans 17 amino acids. Germline CDR1 reads SGHNT; CDR2 reads YENEEA. General study results and limits: CD4+ and CD8+ blood T cells expanded clonally by week 6 at 0.1 to 3.0 mg/kg.

Concerning this clone itself: The target antigen is unknown.

Source: CD4+ or CD8+ T cells sorted from blood, taken in a trial of the OX40 agonist ivuxolimab. The sequence was obtained from an adult with an advanced solid tumor such as melanoma, head and neck, liver or kidney cancer. The rearrangement links TRBV11-3 to TRBJ2-1; TRBD2 matches 14 bases. The CDR3 protein is CASSFPTSGRGNNEQFF. CDR3 bases: TGTGCCAGCAGCTTTCCGACTAGCGGGAGGGGAAACAATGAGCAGTTCTTC.